The clone carrying this T cell receptor (beta chain) came up once. The record originates from a study of OX40 agonist ivuxolimab in advanced cancers. Only in-frame clones appear in the TCRdb table, and some are missing; sequencing was by immunoSEQ multiplex PCR. This sample yields roughly 77,000 clones, of which less than 85% are seen a single time; 0.51% belongs to the top ten. CDR3 size: 15 residues. The germline V gene encodes CDR1 MNHNY and CDR2 SVGAGI (reference sequence). V was clipped by 2 bases and J by 1 base; unmatched bases: 4. The TCR comes from an adult with an advanced solid tumor such as melanoma, head and neck, liver or kidney cancer. The sequences come from CD4+ or CD8+ T cells sorted from blood, collected in a trial of the OX40 agonist ivuxolimab. This chain joins TRBV6-6 and TRBJ1-2; 7 bases agree with TRBD1. As DNA, the CDR3 is TGTGCCAGCAGTTACGCGGGACAGCATAACTATGGCTACACCTTC. Amino acid sequence: CASSYAGQHNYGYTF.